This is a list of T cell receptor gamma chains from one sample in a study of Vδ1+ human thymocytes. TCRdb re-called the multiplex PCR reads via CATT. The table lists tens of thousands of gamma-chain clones, roughly 20% of them singletons. The material sequenced was Vdelta1+ gamma-delta thymocytes from the thymus. These receptor sequences come from a boy in the first two years of life who had congenital heart surgery. CDR3s include the opening cysteine and the closing phenylalanine or tryptophan. Rows give clone size only sometimes, using once, few, many, or a class for an expanded clone.

>TRGV9|TRGJ1/TRGJ2|.
TGTGCCTTGTGGGACAGTAGGCCACTCTTT
CALWDSRPLF
>TRGV9|TRGJ1/TRGJ2|few
TGTGCCTTGTGGGAGACCCCTTATAAGAAACTCTTT
CALWETPYKKLF
>TRGV8|TRGJ1/TRGJ2|.
TGTGCCACCTGGGGGCTTTATTATAAGAAACTCTTT
CATWGLYYKKLF
>TRGV5|TRGJ1/TRGJ2|.
TGTGCCACCTGGGACAGGCACCGCAAGAAACTCTTT
CATWDRHRKKLF
>TRGV2|TRGJ1/TRGJ2|few
TGTGCCACCTGGGACGGGCTAGGGGGGAAACTCTTT
CATWDGLGGKLF
>TRGV4|TRGJ1/TRGJ2|few
TGTGCCACCTGGGATGGTGGCTATTATAAGAAACTCTTT
CATWDGGYYKKLF
>TRGV2|TRGJ1/TRGJ2|few
TGTGCCACCTGGGATGGGCCCAAGTTGAGGTATAAGAAACTCTTT
CATWDGPKLRYKKLF
>TRGV4|TRGJ1/TRGJ2|few
TGTGCCACCTGGAAAGGGGGCAATTATAAGAAACTCTTT
CATWKGGNYKKLF
>TRGV5|TRGJ1/TRGJ2|few
TGTGCCACCTGGGACGGGCATGGTTATTATAAGAAACTCTTT
CATWDGHGYYKKLF
>TRGV9|TRGJP|.
TGTGCCTTGTGGGAGGCCATAACGTTGGGCAAAAAAATCAAGGTATTT
CALWEAITLGKKIKVF
>TRGV5|TRGJ1/TRGJ2|.
TGTGCCACCTGGGACAGGCGGCGGGTACTCTTT
CATWDRRRVLF
>TRGV2|TRGJ1/TRGJ2|.
TGTGCCACCTGGGACGACCCGAATTATTATAAGAAACTCTTC
CATWDDPNYYKKLF
>TRGV9|TRGJP2|.
TGTGCCTTCTGGGGTAGTAGTGATTGGATCAAGACGTTT
CAFWGSSDWIKTF
>TRGV5|TRGJ1/TRGJ2|.
TGTGCCACCTGGGACAGTTCCAAACTCTTT
CATWDSSKLF
>TRGV9|TRGJ1/TRGJ2|.
TGTGCCTTGTGGGAGCCCCTTTATTATAAGAAACTCTTT
CALWEPLYYKKLF
>TRGV2|TRGJ1/TRGJ2|.
TGTGCCACCTGGGACCGCAGGAATTATTATAAGAAACTCTTT
CATWDRRNYYKKLF
>TRGV9|TRGJ1/TRGJ2|.
TGTGCCTTGTGGGAGTTGGCCTCGGGCTATAAGAAACTCTTT
CALWELASGYKKLF
>TRGV5|TRGJ1/TRGJ2|medium-sized
TGTGCCACCTGGGACAGGCTGGATTATTATAAGAAACTCTTT
CATWDRLDYYKKLF
>TRGV2|TRGJ1/TRGJ2|few
TGTGCCACCTGGGACGGGCCGGGGTGGAATTATTATAAGAAACTCTTT
CATWDGPGWNYYKKLF
>TRGV4|TRGJ1/TRGJ2|.
TGTGCCACCTGGGATTCCCTTCGGAAGAAACTCTTT
CATWDSLRKKLF
>TRGV2|TRGJ1/TRGJ2|.
TGTGCCACCTGTTTGAATTATTATAAGAAACTCTTT
CATCLNYYKKLF
>TRGV8|TRGJP2|few
TGTGCCACCTGGGATCTGTCTTTGGGGAGTGATTGGATCAAGACGTTT
CATWDLSLGSDWIKTF
>TRGV8|TRGJP1|.
TGTGCCACCTGGGATAAGTCTGGTTGGTTCAAGATATTT
CATWDKSGWFKIF
>TRGV2|TRGJP2|.
TGTGCCACCTGGCTGAGTAGTGATTGGATCAAGACGTTT
CATWLSSDWIKTF
>TRGV2|TRGJ1/TRGJ2|few
TGTGCCACCTGGGACGGGCGGGTCGAGAAACTCTTT
CATWDGRVEKLF
>TRGV3|TRGJ1/TRGJ2|few
TGTGCCACCTGGGACAGGATCCACCTCCCCCTTCTCAGAGTTTATTATAAGAAACTCTTT
CATWDRIHLPLLRVYYKKLF
>TRGV2|TRGJP1|.
TGTGCCACCTGGGACGGGCGTACTTCTGGTTGGTTCAAGATATTT
CATWDGRTSGWFKIF
>TRGV4|TRGJ1/TRGJ2|.
TGTGCCACCTGGGATGGGCTCGAATATAAGAAACTCTTT
CATWDGLEYKKLF
>TRGV5|TRGJ1/TRGJ2|.
TGTGCCACCTGGGACAGGCGGGCACGGAACTATAAGAAACTCTTT
CATWDRRARNYKKLF
>TRGV4|TRGJ1/TRGJ2|.
TGTGCCACCTGGGATGGGGTAGATTATAAGAAACTCTTT
CATWDGVDYKKLF
>TRGV9|TRGJ1/TRGJ2|.
TGTGCCTTGTGGGATCAATATAAGAAACTCTTT
CALWDQYKKLF
>TRGV2|TRGJP2|.
TGTGCCACCTGGGAGAATTGGATCAAGACGTTT
CATWENWIKTF
>TRGV2|TRGJ1/TRGJ2|.
TGTGCCACCTGGGACGGGGGGCATTATAAGAAACTCTTT
CATWDGGHYKKLF
>TRGV9|TRGJ1/TRGJ2|.
TGTGCCTTGTGGGAGGTGTTGGATTATTATAAGACACTCTTT
CALWEVLDYYKTLF
>TRGV9|TRGJ1/TRGJ2|few
TGTGCCTTGTGGGACCACCCGGGGTATTATAAGAAACTCTTT
CALWDHPGYYKKLF
>TRGV2|TRGJP1|once
TGTGCCACCTGGGACGAAGCGACCACTGGTTGGTTCAAGATATTT
CATWDEATTGWFKIF
>TRGV5|TRGJ1/TRGJ2|once
TGTGCCACCTGGGACAGGGAAAGTTATTATAAGAAACTCTTT
CATWDRESYYKKLF
>TRGV3|TRGJ1/TRGJ2|few
TGTGCCACCTGGGACAGGGCATTATATTATAAGAAACTCTTT
CATWDRALYYKKLF
>TRGV9|TRGJ1/TRGJ2|.
TGTGCCTTGTGGCACTCTTATTATAAGAAACTCTTT
CALWHSYYKKLF
>TRGV8|TRGJP2|.
TGTGCCACCTGGGATAGGCTTAGTGATTGGATCAAGACGTTT
CATWDRLSDWIKTF
>TRGV9|TRGJ1/TRGJ2|few
TGTGCCTTGTGGGAGGTTAAGAATTATTATAAGAAACTCTTT
CALWEVKNYYKKLF
>TRGV9|TRGJ1/TRGJ2|.
TGTGCCTTGTGGGAGGCCAGAAAGAAACTCTTT
CALWEARKKLF
>TRGV4|TRGJ1/TRGJ2|.
TGTGCCACCTGGGATGGGATAATTCAACTCTTT
CATWDGIIQLF
>TRGV5|TRGJ1/TRGJ2|few
TGTGCCACCTGGGACAAGGGTTATAAGAAACTCTTT
CATWDKGYKKLF
>TRGV8|TRGJP1|.
TGTGCCACCTGGGATAGAGCCACTGGTTGGTTCAAGATATTT
CATWDRATGWFKIF
>TRGV5|TRGJ1/TRGJ2|.
TGTGCCACCTGGGACAGGCCGGAAAAGAATTATTATAAGAAACTCTTT
CATWDRPEKNYYKKLF